This T cell receptor beta chain was captured by sequencing in a study of T-cell memory formation after mild COVID-19 (dated by TCRdb to the early 2020s). Background for the entire study: Most TCR sequence clusters were specific to one of the two donors. In a couple of donors, T-cell clones that expanded and contracted after mild COVID-19 were tracked by sequencing TCRalpha and TCRbeta repertoires over time. The cohort comprised two young, previously healthy adult volunteers, one female and one male. Broad study findings and their caveats: Only two mild cases were covered by the study, and larger cohorts that include severe cases with pre-infection samples were considered necessary. Clones contracting from day 15 to 85 had balanced CD4/CD8 phenotypes, while a second wave expanding from day 15 to 37 was biased towards CD4+. Contracting CD4+ clones were located mainly in the CM and EM memory subsets, whereas CD8+ clones were found to be enriched in EMRA. The detection of some responding clones in pre-infection memory suggests that pre-existing cross-reactive memory T cells joined the SARS-CoV-2 response. Whether the second-wave clones peaking on day 37 were SARS-CoV-2 specific was not confirmed.

Comments on this clonotype: Its antigen specificity is not known. Base-call qualities are not available, and no considerably larger clone is one nucleotide away.

Relative to germline, V is 4 bases shorter and J is 7 bases shorter, with 16 bases between their ends. CDR1 and CDR2 are drawn from the germline V gene: SGHTA, FQGNSA. From cysteine to phenylalanine, the CDR3 is 15 amino acids long. Here the CDR3 DNA is all that survives: 45 bases in frame from base 1. Instrument used: Illumina NovaSeq 6000. TCRalpha and TCRbeta cDNA libraries were built by 5'RACE with constant-segment primers, adding sample barcodes and unique molecular identifiers. RNA was extracted from every sample with Trizol reagent. The libraries were amplified in two PCR steps, and the second step added a second sample barcode and Illumina TruSeq adapters. The libraries were sequenced on an Illumina NovaSeq using 2 x 150 bp paired-end reads. Concerning the study's data processing: The reads were demultiplexed and collapsed into UMI-guided consensus sequences using migec v1.2.7. Using mixcr v2.1.11, UMI consensuses were aligned to TRA and TRB V and J templates and then assembled into clonotypes. Clonotypes were classified as expanded or contracted when called significant by both edgeR and NoisET, with noise models trained on biological replicates. For edgeR calls, a false discovery rate-adjusted p below 0.01 and a log2 fold-change threshold of 1 were applied. As an exploratory analysis of dynamics, max-normalized trajectories of the 1000 most abundant clonotypes were examined with PCA combined with hierarchical clustering. Each responding clone was given a CD4 or CD8 phenotype based on the CD4+ and CD8+ repertoires, which had been sequenced separately. In TCRdb, the public reads were trimmed at Q25 with fastp and aligned with MiXCR, with productive beta chains retained. When rows share a CDR3 protein, they turn into one entry using the most common DNA and genes. The V and J calls here are based on TCRdb, not the publication. In all, the sample holds 200,000 or so distinct CDR3 sequences, and 9.5% of those were seen once. The biggest ten clones account for 3% to 4.5% of the sample.

PBMCs were isolated by Ficoll-Paque density gradient centrifugation. The chain links TRBV7-2 with TRBJ2-2; the D gene cannot be resolved reliably. Input material: PBMCs or a T cell subset sorted from them (not recorded which). This TCR was recovered from a man aged 18 to 35 who had mild COVID-19 (a few samples of this study predate the infection). The sample titles of this study are shuffled in the database, so cell type and time point are left out; the donor was told from shared clones. Read as DNA, the sequence is TGTGCCAGCAGCTACGGCCCGACCTGGGGCGGGGAGCTGTTTTTT. Translated, this gives CASSYGPTWGGELFF.